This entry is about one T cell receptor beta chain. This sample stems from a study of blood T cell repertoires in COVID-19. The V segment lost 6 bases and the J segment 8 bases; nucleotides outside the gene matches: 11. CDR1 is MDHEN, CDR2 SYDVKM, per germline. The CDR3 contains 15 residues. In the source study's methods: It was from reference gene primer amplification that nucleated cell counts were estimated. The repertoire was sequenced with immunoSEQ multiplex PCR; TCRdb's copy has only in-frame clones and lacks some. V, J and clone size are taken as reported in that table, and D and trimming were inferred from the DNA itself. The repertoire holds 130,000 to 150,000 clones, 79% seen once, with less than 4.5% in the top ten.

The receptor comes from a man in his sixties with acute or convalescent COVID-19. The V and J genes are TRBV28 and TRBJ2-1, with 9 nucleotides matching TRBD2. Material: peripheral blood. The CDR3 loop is CASSRRLAAADEQFF. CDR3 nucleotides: TGTGCCAGCAGCCGCCGACTAGCGGCTGCGGATGAGCAGTTCTTC.